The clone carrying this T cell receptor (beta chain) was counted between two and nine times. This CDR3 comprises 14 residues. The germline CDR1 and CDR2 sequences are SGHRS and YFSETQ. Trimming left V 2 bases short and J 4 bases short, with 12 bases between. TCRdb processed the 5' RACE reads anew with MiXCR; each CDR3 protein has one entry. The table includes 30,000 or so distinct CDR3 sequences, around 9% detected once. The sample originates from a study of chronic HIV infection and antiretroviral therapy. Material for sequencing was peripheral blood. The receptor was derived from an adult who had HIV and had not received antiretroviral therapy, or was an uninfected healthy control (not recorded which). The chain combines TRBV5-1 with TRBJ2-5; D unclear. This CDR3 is CASSLPRGGETQYF. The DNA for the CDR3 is TGCGCCAGCAGCTTACCTAGAGGCGGAGAGACCCAGTACTTC.